One T cell receptor (beta chain) is described in this entry. CDR3 size: 15 residues. CDR1 is LGHNA, CDR2 YNFKEQ, per germline. Trimming left V 1 base short and J 5 bases short, with 12 bases between. Sequenced by immunoSEQ multiplex PCR; TCRdb stores in-frame clones only, minus some. The table records under 80,000 clones, around 94% of them present only once. This specimen comes from a study of T cell changes during pregnancy in multiple sclerosis. The sample here was peripheral blood, taken in the third trimester of pregnancy. This clonotype was obtained from a female donor with multiple sclerosis, enrolled in a pregnancy study. V is TRBV4-2 and J is TRBJ2-1, with D unresolved. CDR3 sequence reads: CASSQVGYRDNEQFF. Written as DNA, the CDR3 is TGTGCCAGCAGCCAAGTTGGGTACAGAGACAATGAGCAGTTCTTC.